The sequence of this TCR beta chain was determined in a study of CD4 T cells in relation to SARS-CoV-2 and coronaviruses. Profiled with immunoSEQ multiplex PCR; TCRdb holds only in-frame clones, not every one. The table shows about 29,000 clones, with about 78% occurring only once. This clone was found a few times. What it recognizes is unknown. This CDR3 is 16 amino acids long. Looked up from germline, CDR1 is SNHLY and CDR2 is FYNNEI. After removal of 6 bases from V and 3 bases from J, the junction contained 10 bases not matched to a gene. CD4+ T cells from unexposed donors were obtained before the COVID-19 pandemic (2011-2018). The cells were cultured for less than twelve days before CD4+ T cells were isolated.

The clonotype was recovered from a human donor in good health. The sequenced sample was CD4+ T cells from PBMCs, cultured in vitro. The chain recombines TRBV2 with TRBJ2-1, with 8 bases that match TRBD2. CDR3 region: CASRRGLSGGYNEQFF. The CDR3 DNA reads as TGTGCCAGCAGGAGGGGTCTAAGCGGGGGCTACAATGAGCAGTTCTTC.